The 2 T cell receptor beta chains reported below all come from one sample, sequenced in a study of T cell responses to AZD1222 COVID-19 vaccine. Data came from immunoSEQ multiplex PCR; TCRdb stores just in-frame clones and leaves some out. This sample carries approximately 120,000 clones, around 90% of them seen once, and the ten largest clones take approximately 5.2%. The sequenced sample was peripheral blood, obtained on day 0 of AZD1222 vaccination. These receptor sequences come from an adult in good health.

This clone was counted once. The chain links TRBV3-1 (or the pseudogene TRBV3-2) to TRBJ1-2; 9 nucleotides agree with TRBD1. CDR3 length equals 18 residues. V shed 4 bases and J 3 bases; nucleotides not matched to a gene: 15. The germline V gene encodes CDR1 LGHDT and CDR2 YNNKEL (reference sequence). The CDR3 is CASSPPALRTGVDYGYTF. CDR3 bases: TGTGCCAGCAGCCCGCCCGCCCTTCGGACAGGGGTGGACTATGGCTACACCTTC.

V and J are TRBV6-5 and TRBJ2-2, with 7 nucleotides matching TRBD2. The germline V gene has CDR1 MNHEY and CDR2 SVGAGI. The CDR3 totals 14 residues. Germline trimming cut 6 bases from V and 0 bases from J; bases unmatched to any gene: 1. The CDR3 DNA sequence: TGTGCCAGCAGGAGCGGGGCGAACACCGGGGAGCTGTTTTTT. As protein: CASRSGANTGELFF.